This TCR beta chain was profiled in a study of T cells after yellow fever vaccination. General observations from the study: Post-booster samples contained most primary-vaccination clones (about 96% CD4, about 90% CD8). A limited proportion of clonotypes was detected within both the CD4 and CD8 compartments.

CDR1 SGHTA and CDR2 FQGNSA come from the germline V gene. The CDR3 contains 16 residues. V lost 5 bases, J lost 4 bases, and 7 bases stayed unmatched. A 5'RACE template-switching step, the method used to make TCR cDNA, added a universal primer site and UMIs. TCRdb reprocessed the 5' RACE reads with MiXCR, giving one entry per CDR3 protein. The sample holds about 74,000 distinct CDR3 sequences; more than 5.5% are singletons and the top ten take roughly 33%. This clonotype was detected only a few times. Its antigen is still unknown. The chain links TRBV7-2 to TRBJ2-1; 11 bases are shared with TRBD1. This sample comprised CD8+ T cells sorted from PBMCs, obtained 4 to 6 days after the first yellow fever vaccination. The clonotype was recovered from a man between 18 and 29 years old who received the YFV17D yellow fever vaccine. The CDR3 region has the DNA TGTGCCAGCAGCCAAGGCGGACAGGGGGCTTACAATGAGCAGTTCTTC. Amino acids: CASSQGGQGAYNEQFF.